These T cell receptor beta chains were read from a single sample in a study of long-term antiretroviral therapy in people with HIV. The protocol was immunoSEQ multiplex PCR, while the TCRdb copy is restricted to in-frame clones and leaves out a portion. The table lists about 25,000 clones, about 86% of them singletons, with roughly 5% in the top ten. Sample: unsorted PBMCs, taken 3 years after starting antiretroviral therapy. All receptors come from a man between 18 and 35 years old with HIV. The CDR3 runs from the conserved cysteine through the conserved F or W. The order of the fields is J gene, V gene, CDR3 protein.

j_call: TRBJ2-3; v_call: TRBV5-1; cdr3_aa: CASSYGTSGGDTQYF
j_call: TRBJ2-1; v_call: TRBV19; cdr3_aa: CASSIEGGGYNEQFF
j_call: TRBJ2-2; v_call: TRBV27; cdr3_aa: CASRQSSGSNTGELFF
j_call: TRBJ1-4; v_call: TRBV5-1; cdr3_aa: CASSLGQGGEKLFF
j_call: TRBJ2-1; v_call: TRBV14; cdr3_aa: CASSQDVRKYNEQFF
j_call: TRBJ1-1; v_call: TRBV5-4; cdr3_aa: CASSPGQGSSNTEAFF
j_call: TRBJ1-2; v_call: TRBV6-5; cdr3_aa: CASSYSGTGVFGYTF
j_call: TRBJ2-1; v_call: TRBV5-1; cdr3_aa: CASRLLAGSHNEQFF
j_call: TRBJ2-5; v_call: TRBV11-2; cdr3_aa: CASSYTTGGRETQYF
j_call: TRBJ2-3; v_call: TRBV29-1; cdr3_aa: CSGGASTDTQYF
j_call: TRBJ1-1; v_call: TRBV28; cdr3_aa: CASSVENTEAFF
j_call: TRBJ2-7; v_call: TRBV30; cdr3_aa: CAWSVHSRTTYEQYF
j_call: TRBJ1-2; v_call: TRBV28; cdr3_aa: CASSFPLRDRGDGYTF
j_call: TRBJ1-1; v_call: TRBV29-1; cdr3_aa: CSVDERGPEAFF
j_call: TRBJ2-7; v_call: TRBV28; cdr3_aa: CASRGLRDSKGSTYEQYF
j_call: TRBJ1-1; v_call: TRBV6-1; cdr3_aa: CASSEIEQVGAEAFF
j_call: TRBJ1-6; v_call: TRBV11-2; cdr3_aa: CASSLDVRYSPLHF
j_call: TRBJ1-4; v_call: TRBV2; cdr3_aa: CASSRRQYNEKLFF
j_call: TRBJ2-5; v_call: TRBV7-7; cdr3_aa: CASRTEGEETQYF
j_call: TRBJ1-1; v_call: TRBV18; cdr3_aa: CASSPGQGALNTEAFF
j_call: TRBJ1-5; v_call: TRBV2; cdr3_aa: CASSELQSNQPQHF
j_call: TRBJ2-3; v_call: TRBV14; cdr3_aa: CASSQDRWGGTDTQYF
j_call: TRBJ1-4; v_call: TRBV5-1; cdr3_aa: CASRPGQGGTTNEKLFF
j_call: TRBJ2-3; v_call: TRBV27; cdr3_aa: CASIPGGRADTQYF
j_call: TRBJ2-3; v_call: TRBV12-5; cdr3_aa: CASCPGGGGDTQYF
j_call: TRBJ2-1; v_call: TRBV9; cdr3_aa: CASIGTSGGNEQFF
j_call: TRBJ1-1; v_call: TRBV7-9; cdr3_aa: CASSLAVSGQVGTEAFF
j_call: TRBJ1-5; v_call: TRBV28; cdr3_aa: CASKGASQPQHF
j_call: TRBJ1-5; v_call: TRBV7-7; cdr3_aa: CASSLQGLGNQPQHF
j_call: TRBJ2-5; v_call: TRBV5-6; cdr3_aa: CASSFSSLALLGTQYF
j_call: TRBJ1-6; v_call: TRBV21-1; cdr3_aa: CASSKERQSNSPLHF
j_call: TRBJ1-2; v_call: TRBV7-2; cdr3_aa: CAIKMSGGAVSGYTF
j_call: TRBJ2-5; v_call: TRBV27; cdr3_aa: CASSLRPASGGKETQYF
j_call: TRBJ2-1; v_call: TRBV4-1; cdr3_aa: CASSQARQQFF
j_call: TRBJ1-1; v_call: TRBV7-9; cdr3_aa: CASSLGTNTEAFF
j_call: TRBJ2-5; v_call: TRBV5-8; cdr3_aa: CASSLWGGGDQETQYF
j_call: TRBJ1-1; v_call: TRBV11-1; cdr3_aa: CASGHYTTNTEAFF
j_call: TRBJ2-7; v_call: TRBV7-2; cdr3_aa: CASSQPSHIPTYEQYF
j_call: TRBJ2-7; v_call: TRBV27; cdr3_aa: CASSFGPGRTYEQYF
j_call: TRBJ2-7; v_call: TRBV2; cdr3_aa: CASRSDSGSYEQYF
j_call: TRBJ2-7; v_call: TRBV2; cdr3_aa: CASSEAPGGAGGQYF
j_call: TRBJ1-1; v_call: TRBV27; cdr3_aa: CASSLRSGSEAFF
j_call: TRBJ1-6; v_call: TRBV6-4; cdr3_aa: CASSLTSPLHF
j_call: TRBJ1-2; v_call: TRBV5-4; cdr3_aa: CASSSLTGGSTF
j_call: TRBJ1-2; v_call: TRBV9; cdr3_aa: CASSVAGSQGSYGYTF
j_call: TRBJ2-2; v_call: TRBV6-5; cdr3_aa: CASSYSGGRPGELFF
j_call: TRBJ2-3; v_call: TRBV29-1; cdr3_aa: CSGGGSTDTQYF
j_call: TRBJ1-2; v_call: TRBV7-2; cdr3_aa: CASSPDISMTGYGYTF